These T cell receptor beta chains were read from a single sample in a study of shared clonotypes between healthy human individuals. The table came from immunoSEQ multiplex PCR; TCRdb's copy has only in-frame clones and leaves some out. The sample shows 650,000 to 700,000 clones, 90% of them seen only once. The sequencing input was memory CD8+ T cells from PBMCs. These TCRs come from a man between 18 and 29 years old in good health. Some clones in this sample may be carry-over from other donors' samples. Each CDR3 is given with its conserved first and last residue. The D gene is left open where the match is weak. Where a row states a size, it is once, few, many or the class of an expanded clone; other rows omit it.

D	V	size	J	CDR3	DNA
-	TRBV7-2	-	TRBJ2-2	CASSLVARNTGELFF	TGTGCCAGCAGCTTAGTAGCGAGAAACACCGGGGAGCTGTTTTTT
TRBD1	TRBV27	-	TRBJ2-2	CASRWGQGYAGELFF	TGTGCCAGCAGGTGGGGACAGGGGTACGCCGGGGAGCTGTTTTTT
-	TRBV9	-	TRBJ2-7	CASSVGGSSYEQYF	TGTGCCAGCAGCGTAGGCGGTTCCTCCTACGAGCAGTACTTC
-	TRBV27	-	TRBJ2-1	CASGGRGEQFF	TGTGCCAGCGGAGGCCGGGGTGAGCAGTTCTTC
TRBD2	TRBV28	-	TRBJ2-1	CASRPGTSREQFF	TGTGCCAGCAGACCCGGGACTAGCAGGGAGCAGTTCTTC
-	TRBV11-3	-	TRBJ1-1	CASSPGRENTEAFF	TGTGCCAGCAGCCCAGGAAGGGAGAACACTGAAGCTTTCTTT
TRBD1	TRBV10-3	once	TRBJ1-2	CAISGRQGAYGYTF	TGTGCCATCAGCGGAAGACAGGGTGCTTATGGCTACACCTTC
-	TRBV28	-	TRBJ1-4	CASCLGGGGEKLFF	TGTGCCAGCTGTCTGGGAGGCGGGGGTGAAAAACTGTTTTTT
TRBD1	TRBV27	-	TRBJ2-7	CASSLYPTGAGEQYF	TGTGCCAGCAGTTTATACCCGACAGGGGCGGGAGAGCAGTACTTC
-	TRBV4-3	-	TRBJ2-5	CASSQGVEKTQYF	TGCGCCAGCAGCCAAGGGGTAGAGAAGACCCAGTACTTC
-	TRBV7-9	-	TRBJ2-6	CASLLSGANVLTF	TGTGCCAGCCTACTTTCGGGGGCCAACGTCCTGACTTTC
-	TRBV19	-	TRBJ1-2	CASSIATANYGYTF	TGTGCCAGTAGTATAGCGACCGCTAACTATGGCTACACCTTC
-	TRBV7-9	-	TRBJ2-7	CASSQAYEQYF	TGTGCCAGCAGCCAGGCCTACGAGCAGTACTTC
-	TRBV29-1	few	TRBJ1-1	CSVERPNRVVTEAFF	TGCAGCGTTGAAAGACCGAACAGGGTGGTCACTGAAGCTTTCTTT
-	TRBV19	-	TRBJ2-1	CASSIDSAGSYNEQFF	TGTGCCAGTAGTATAGATTCGGCGGGGTCCTACAATGAGCAGTTCTTC
-	TRBV19	-	TRBJ2-4	CASSYRDKLTNGAKNIQYF	TGTGCCAGTAGTTACCGGGACAAACTCACCAATGGGGCCAAAAACATTCAGTACTTC
TRBD1	TRBV7-2	-	TRBJ2-7	CASSPPGQGNEQYF	TGTGCCAGCAGCCCGCCGGGACAGGGGAACGAGCAGTACTTC
-	TRBV5-1	-	TRBJ2-3	CASSLEGGQTYTDTQYF	TGCGCCAGCAGCTTGGAAGGCGGGCAGACCTACACAGATACGCAGTATTTT
TRBD2	TRBV27	-	TRBJ2-7	CASSLGAGYLYEQYF	TGTGCCAGCAGTTTAGGAGCGGGATACCTCTACGAGCAGTACTTC
-	TRBV7-9	once	TRBJ2-1	CASSLEGGLYNEQFF	TGTGCCAGCAGCTTAGAGGGAGGCCTATACAATGAGCAGTTCTTC
-	TRBV14	-	TRBJ1-2	CASSQYQQGNYGYTF	TGTGCCAGCAGCCAATACCAACAGGGAAACTATGGCTACACCTTC
-	TRBV4-1	-	TRBJ2-3	CASSQVFGGAGEDTQYF	TGCGCCAGCAGCCAAGTTTTCGGAGGAGCGGGTGAAGATACGCAGTATTTT
-	TRBV7-8	-	TRBJ2-3	CASSLALASTDTQYF	TGTGCCAGCAGCTTAGCCCTAGCGAGCACAGATACGCAGTATTTT